This is a list of T cell receptor beta chains from one sample in a study of response to subunit inactivated influenza vaccine. Using its own MiXCR run on the RT-PCR reads, TCRdb lists one record per CDR3 protein. Of approximately 700,000 distinct CDR3 sequences detected, about 15% appear once; the ten largest clones hold around 7.3%. The starting material was PBMCs from blood, obtained roughly 15 days before vaccination. These receptors all stem from a middle-aged man who received an inactivated influenza vaccine. CDR3s include the opening cysteine and the closing phenylalanine or tryptophan. Fields, in order: J gene, V gene, D gene, clone size, CDR3 DNA, CDR3 protein. A D gene is named only where the DNA matches it firmly. Where a row states a size, it is once, few, many or the class of an expanded clone; other rows omit it.

j_call: TRBJ1-2; v_call: TRBV7-2; d_call: TRBD1; clone_size: few; cdr3_nt: TGTGCCAGCAGCTTAGTTACACGGACAGGGCTAAATGGCTACACCTTC; cdr3_aa: CASSLVTRTGLNGYTF
j_call: TRBJ2-7; v_call: TRBV28; d_call: TRBD1; clone_size: .; cdr3_nt: TGTGCCAGCAGTCCGACCCGAGGGACAGCAAACGAGCAGTACTTC; cdr3_aa: CASSPTRGTANEQYF
j_call: TRBJ1-3; v_call: TRBV29-1; d_call: .; clone_size: many; cdr3_nt: TGCAGCGTGGAGGACAGCAACTCTGGAAACACCATATATTTT; cdr3_aa: CSVEDSNSGNTIYF
j_call: TRBJ1-1; v_call: TRBV29-1; d_call: .; clone_size: many; cdr3_nt: TGCAGCGTTGACAGGGGTCCCGGTGAAGCTTTCTTT; cdr3_aa: CSVDRGPGEAFF
j_call: TRBJ2-5; v_call: TRBV20-1; d_call: TRBD1; clone_size: few; cdr3_nt: TGCAGTGTTCCCCTCAGACAGGGGGGGGAGACCCAGTACTTC; cdr3_aa: CSVPLRQGGETQYF
j_call: TRBJ2-3; v_call: TRBV5-1; d_call: .; clone_size: .; cdr3_nt: TGCGCCAGCAGCTTGGCCCCAAATGACGGAGATACGCAGTATTTT; cdr3_aa: CASSLAPNDGDTQYF
j_call: TRBJ2-1; v_call: TRBV12-3/TRBV12-4; d_call: .; clone_size: few; cdr3_nt: TGTGCCAGCAGTTTTTCGGGGACCTATAGGGGCAATGAGCAGTTCTTC; cdr3_aa: CASSFSGTYRGNEQFF
j_call: TRBJ1-3; v_call: TRBV4-1; d_call: .; clone_size: few; cdr3_nt: TGCGCCAGCAGCCAAGTCGGGGGAACCGGAAACACCATATATTTT; cdr3_aa: CASSQVGGTGNTIYF
j_call: TRBJ2-2; v_call: TRBV20-1; d_call: .; clone_size: .; cdr3_nt: TGCAGTGCTAGAACTCCTAAGGTGTCCGGGGATCTGTTTTTT; cdr3_aa: CSARTPKVSGDLFF
j_call: TRBJ2-4; v_call: TRBV5-1; d_call: .; clone_size: .; cdr3_nt: TGCGCCAGCAGCCCCGGACAGATTGTAGCCAAAAACATTCAGTACTTC; cdr3_aa: CASSPGQIVAKNIQYF
j_call: TRBJ1-2; v_call: TRBV7-9; d_call: .; clone_size: .; cdr3_nt: TGTGCCAGCAGCTTATCGCACGCAGCTAACTATGGCTACACCTTC; cdr3_aa: CASSLSHAANYGYTF
j_call: TRBJ2-7; v_call: TRBV30; d_call: TRBD1; clone_size: few; cdr3_nt: TGTGCCTGGAGTGACGGGACAGGGGGCGAGCAGTACTTC; cdr3_aa: CAWSDGTGGEQYF
j_call: TRBJ2-1; v_call: TRBV27; d_call: TRBD2; clone_size: .; cdr3_nt: TGTGCCAGCAGTTCCTACTTAAGCGGGGCACACAATGAGCAGTTCTTC; cdr3_aa: CASSSYLSGAHNEQFF